A single sample is the source of the 28 T cell receptor beta chains below, sequenced in a study of T cells after yellow fever vaccination. Each CDR3 protein gets one entry after TCRdb re-called the 5' RACE reads with MiXCR. Among more than 75,000 distinct CDR3 sequences listed, around 9.8% were seen once. This sample comprised CD8+ T cells not binding an NS4B(214-222) dextramer, sorted from PBMCs, obtained around 14 days after the first yellow fever vaccination. The receptors come from a man aged 18 to 30 who received the YFV17D yellow fever vaccine.

This clonotype has ten or more counts. This chain uses TRBV4-1 with TRBJ2-2; 14 bases line up with TRBD2. The CDR3 has 19 amino acids. Germline V gives CDR1 MGHRA, CDR2 YSYEKL. V lost 4 bases and J lost 2; bases outside the gene matches: 9. CDR3 protein: CASSLLSTSGGANTGELFF. CDR3 in DNA: TGCGCCAGCAGCCTCCTATCGACTAGCGGGGGGGCTAACACCGGGGAGCTGTTTTTT.

This chain joins TRBV6-5 and TRBJ1-4; D call uncertain. The V and J ends lost 3 bases and 8 bases respectively, with 13 bases between them. The CDR3 totals 14 residues. Germline-derived CDR1 and CDR2 are MNHEY and SVGAGI. The DNA of the CDR3 is TGTGCCAGCAGTTATGGGGTGGGCGTCGAAAAACTGTTTTTT. This translates into CASSYGVGVEKLFF.

In this sample, this clonotype turned up a few times. V usage is TRBV6-5 and J usage is TRBJ1-1; the D is unclear. Per the germline V gene, CDR1 is MNHEY and CDR2 is SVGAGI. Trimming removed 3 bases from V and 6 bases from J, with 14 bases in between. The CDR3 extends over 14 amino acids. CDR3 loop: CASSYFADGSEAFF. The CDR3 DNA follows: TGTGCCAGCAGTTATTTTGCCGACGGCTCTGAAGCTTTCTTT.

This sequence joins TRBV12-3 or TRBV12-4 and TRBJ2-3, with 11 nucleotides matching TRBD1. This CDR3 comprises 16 residues. V lost 1 base and J lost 3; bases outside the gene matches: 3. The CDR3 coding sequence is TGTGCCAGCAGTTTAGGGGGGACAGGGGGAACAGATACGCAGTATTTT. Translating it yields CASSLGGTGGTDTQYF.

V gene TRBV7-8 combines with J gene TRBJ2-7; perhaps D is TRBD1 or TRBD2 (5 bases each). This CDR3 is 12 amino acids long. The germline V and J ends were trimmed by 6 bases and 1 base, with 7 bases remaining between them. Germline V lookup: CDR1 SGHVS, CDR2 FQNEAQ. CDR3 nucleotides: TGTGCCAGCAGGGGGGATTCCTACGAGCAGTACGTC. Amino acid sequence: CASRGDSYEQYV.

The chain employs TRBV7-6 and TRBJ1-1, with D hard to call. The CDR3 runs to 15 residues. Germline CDR1 and CDR2: SGHVS and FNYEAQ. The V end was cut by 4 bases, the J end by 1 base, with 13 bases between. CDR3 in amino acids: CASSSQSWGNTEAFF. The CDR3 nucleotides are TGTGCCAGCAGCTCCCAAAGCTGGGGGAACACTGAAGCTTTCTTT.

The CDR3 loop reads CASSFVSNTEAFF. The CDR3 coding sequence is TGTGCCAGCAGTTTCGTCAGCAACACTGAAGCTTTCTTT. The rearrangement uses TRBV12-3 or TRBV12-4 and TRBJ1-1; no firm D call. Trimming shortened V by 3 bases and J by 2 bases, and 7 bases separated the two germline ends. The CDR3 loop spans 13 amino acids.

The chain uses TRBV3-1 and TRBJ2-3, with 7 bases fitting TRBD1. The trim removed 4 bases at V and 9 bases at J, leaving 13 bases unmatched. CDR1 is LGHDT, CDR2 YNNKEL, per germline (reference sequence). The CDR3 is 15 residues long. DNA for the CDR3: TGTGCCAGCAGCCCGGACCGAACAGGGGTGGAGACGCAGTATTTT. This translates into CASSPDRTGVETQYF.

The rearrangement joins TRBV7-9 to TRBJ2-7; TRBD1 or TRBD2 may be the D gene (5 bases each). Trimming cost V 6 bases and J 1 base, with 16 bases left between them. The germline gives CDR1 SEHNR, CDR2 FQNEAQ (reference sequence). The CDR3 has 15 amino acids. The CDR3 coding sequence is TGTGCCAGCAGACTAGACAGTGGGCCGTCCTACGAGCAGTACTTC. Its translation is CASRLDSGPSYEQYF.

This clonotype was recorded a few times. The genes are TRBV3-1 and TRBJ2-2; TRBD1 is a possible D gene (5 bases). The CDR3 is 14 amino acids. V shed 4 bases and J shed 3 bases, with 9 bases lying between them. Germline CDR1 reads LGHDT; CDR2 reads YNNKEL (reference sequence). The CDR3 is CASSRDSYTGELFF. Here the CDR3 DNA reads TGTGCCAGCAGCCGAGACAGTTACACCGGGGAGCTGTTTTTT.

The rearrangement joins TRBV7-8 to TRBJ2-7; 15 bases are a match to TRBD2. The CDR3 loop spans 17 amino acids. V lost 4 bases to trimming and J lost 9 bases; unmatched junction nucleotides: 13. Germline V gene sequence: CDR1 SGHVS, CDR2 FQNEAQ. CDR3 residues: CASSSGLAGGLTDPQYF. The CDR3 bases are TGTGCCAGCAGCTCCGGACTAGCGGGGGGGCTCACCGACCCGCAGTACTTC.

V gene TRBV12-3 or TRBV12-4 combines with J gene TRBJ2-1; 8 positions match TRBD1. V shed 3 bases, J shed 1 base, and the junction held 11 bases outside the gene matches. The CDR3 is 18 residues long. CDR3 residues: CASSLRPGQAPSYNEQFF. As DNA, the CDR3 is TGTGCCAGCAGTTTGAGACCGGGACAGGCCCCATCCTACAATGAGCAGTTCTTC.

This clonotype was seen a handful of times. The chain uses TRBV7-2 and TRBJ1-1; D is ambiguous. The CDR3 length is 14 residues. Per the germline V gene, CDR1 is SGHTA and CDR2 is FQGNSA. Between the trimmed V and J ends, which lost 1 base and 5 bases, there was a span of 11 bases. CDR3 region: CASSLDPSWTEAFF. CDR3 DNA: TGTGCCAGCAGCTTAGACCCGTCCTGGACTGAAGCTTTCTTT.

The table lists this clonotype with many counts. The CDR3: CSARDMTSGGREQYF. As DNA, the CDR3 is TGCAGTGCTAGAGACATGACTAGCGGGGGTCGGGAGCAGTACTTC. The chain couples TRBV20-1 to TRBJ2-7, with 12 bases identical to TRBD2. The germline V gene has CDR1 DFQATT and CDR2 SNEGSKA (reference sequence). The junction had 7 bases not matched to a gene; V was cut back by 0 bases and J by 7 bases. The CDR3 contains 15 residues.

This chain connects TRBV20-1 to TRBJ1-1, with 9 bases identical to TRBD1. The CDR3 runs 12 residues. Looked up from germline, CDR1 is DFQATT and CDR2 is SNEGSKA (reference sequence). The chain's CDR3 is CRGQGMNTEAFF. For the CDR3, the DNA is TGCAGAGGACAGGGGATGAACACTGAAGCTTTCTTT.

This rearrangement joins TRBV10-2 to TRBJ1-6, with 10 bases that match TRBD1. There are 15 residues in the CDR3. Germline CDR1 is WSHSY and CDR2 is SAAADI. J was trimmed by 9 bases and V by 5 bases; bases with no gene match: 7. This CDR3 reads CASSFGTGEGSPLHF. The CDR3 DNA is TGCGCCAGCAGTTTCGGGACAGGGGAGGGTTCACCCCTCCACTTT.

This clonotype was recorded a few times. J is TRBJ1-1 and V is TRBV6-1; D unclear. CDR1 MNHNS and CDR2 SASEGT come from the germline V gene. The V gene lost 7 bases and the J gene lost 4 bases, with 19 bases spanning the gap. The CDR3 is 15 residues long. In DNA form, the CDR3 reads TGTGCCAGCAAGGGAGCCACCAAGGATGGCACTGAAGCTTTCTTT. As protein: CASKGATKDGTEAFF.

This clonotype came up a few times. This sequence joins TRBV7-6 and TRBJ2-1; 7 bases are shared with TRBD1. The germline gives CDR1 SGHVS, CDR2 FNYEAQ. V dropped 6 bases and J dropped 7; count of bases not matched to a gene: 15. This CDR3 region has 16 residues. The CDR3 loop reads CASRPGMTGYNNEQFF. The CDR3 nucleotides are TGTGCCAGCAGACCCGGTATGACAGGGTATAATAATGAGCAGTTCTTC.

The V and J genes are TRBV6-6 and TRBJ2-4; D is perhaps TRBD1 (6 bases). V lost 8 bases to trimming and J lost 6 bases, with 11 bases between them. The V gene's germline CDR1 is MNHNY and CDR2 SVGAGI (reference sequence). The CDR3 runs to 12 residues. CDR3 sequence: CASVSGVNIQYF. The CDR3 coding sequence is TGTGCCAGCGTCTCAGGGGTAAACATTCAGTACTTC.

This clonotype was observed at least ten times. The chain uses TRBV7-2 and TRBJ2-3; 7 nucleotides match TRBD1. Germline values: CDR1 SGHTA, CDR2 FQGNSA. This CDR3 is built from 13 residues. J gave up 5 bases and V 5 bases, and 4 bases lay outside the gene matches. CDR3 residues: CASSQGVEDTQYF. CDR3 DNA: TGTGCCAGCAGCCAGGGGGTCGAAGATACGCAGTATTTT.

The genes are TRBV7-2 and TRBJ1-5; maybe TRBD1 (6 bases). Looked up from germline, CDR1 is SGHTA and CDR2 is FQGNSA. V was pared by 2 bases and J by 2 bases, with 7 bases between. The CDR3 has 14 residues. The chain's CDR3 is CASSLNRGNQPQHF. The CDR3 DNA is TGTGCCAGCAGCTTAAACAGGGGCAATCAGCCCCAGCATTTT.

This clonotype was observed at least ten times. This chain connects TRBV10-3 to TRBJ1-6; D is unclear. There are 14 residues in the CDR3. Germline V gene lookup returns CDR1 ENHRY and CDR2 SYGVKD. V lost 3 bases and J 1 base, leaving 4 bases between the germline ends. Written as DNA, the CDR3 is TGTGCCATCAGTGATGGATCCTATAATTCACCCCTCCACTTT. Translating it yields CAISDGSYNSPLHF.

There are a few counts of this clonotype. V gene TRBV14 combines with J gene TRBJ2-5; D gene unclear. Trimming cost V 6 bases and J 1 base, with 12 bases left between them. The V gene's germline CDR1 is SGHDN and CDR2 FVKESK. This CDR3 contains 14 residues. The CDR3 loop is CASSLYVSQETQYF. For the CDR3, the DNA is TGTGCCAGCAGTCTCTACGTCTCCCAAGAGACCCAGTACTTC.

This clonotype was observed a few times. The chain combines TRBV25-1 with TRBJ2-3; 7 bases map to TRBD2. The CDR3 totals 14 residues. V shed 4 bases, J shed 5 bases, and the junction held 6 bases outside the gene matches. Germline values: CDR1 MGHDK, CDR2 SYGVNS. The CDR3, as DNA: TGTGCCAGCAGTGCGGGACTACCTCGAGATACGCAGTATTTT. Its translation: CASSAGLPRDTQYF.

In this sample, this clonotype turned up a few times. V usage is TRBV29-1 and J usage is TRBJ1-1; the match to TRBD1 covers 8 bases. Trimming cost V 6 bases and J 3 bases; bases outside gene matches: 6. This CDR3 spans 13 amino acids. The germline gives CDR1 SQVTM, CDR2 ANQGSEA. CDR3 sequence reads: CSVRTGSYTEAFF. The CDR3 DNA sequence: TGCAGCGTCCGGACAGGGAGCTACACTGAAGCTTTCTTT.

The sample holds a few counts of this clonotype. The chain uses TRBV7-8 and TRBJ2-7, with D possibly being TRBD1 (7 bases). V gave up 3 bases and J gave up 6 bases, with 15 bases separating them. CDR3 length equals 14 residues. Germline assignment: CDR1 SGHVS and CDR2 FQNEAQ. The CDR3 coding sequence is TGTGCCAGCAGCTTTCTCTGGCAGGGGGGCGAGCAGTACTTC. Translated: CASSFLWQGGEQYF.

The rearrangement joins TRBV15 to TRBJ1-5; a possible D gene is TRBD1 (6 bases). This CDR3 contains 14 residues. V was pared by 4 bases and J by 4 bases, with 11 bases between. The germline V gene has CDR1 LNHNV and CDR2 YYDKDF (reference sequence). The DNA for the CDR3 is TGTGCCACCAGCACCGAGGGGGGGAATCAGCCCCAGCATTTT. Translated, it gives CATSTEGGNQPQHF.

This clonotype was counted only a few times. The chain employs TRBV18 and TRBJ2-3; 9 bases line up with TRBD1. CDR1 is KGHSH, CDR2 LQKENI, per germline. This CDR3 is 17 amino acids long. V shed 4 bases, J shed 4 bases, and the junction held 12 bases outside the gene matches. CDR3 bases: TGTGCCAGCTCACAATACCCCGGGACAGGGAACCCAGATACGCAGTATTTT. Translated: CASSQYPGTGNPDTQYF.